Listed below are T cell receptor beta chains from one sample, sequenced in a study of shared clonotypes between healthy human individuals. Sequencing used immunoSEQ multiplex PCR; TCRdb keeps in-frame clones, though not all of them. The repertoire has hundreds of thousands of clones, 95% to 98% of them found once; the top ten carry roughly 0.05%. Sequencing was carried out using naive CD4+ T cells sorted from blood. The receptors originated from a woman aged 25 to 45 in good health. Both conserved end residues are trimmed from each CDR3. The size entry is marked missing in some rows and otherwise reads once, few, many or a size class.

NA | TRBJ1-1 | TRBV7-9 | ASSGRQSMNTEAF
NA | TRBJ1-2 | TRBV28 | ASHWGGGYGYT
NA | TRBJ2-3 | TRBV30 | AWSKGGRAIDTQY
NA | TRBJ2-1 | TRBV15 | ATSRDVAASDNEQF
NA | TRBJ2-2 | TRBV2 | ASSEGTGGNTGELF
NA | TRBJ2-7 | TRBV4-1 | ASSQPLARSSYEQY
NA | TRBJ2-1 | TRBV19 | ASSIEWTSGEQF
NA | TRBJ1-2 | TRBV2 | ASSATDYGYT
NA | TRBJ1-5 | TRBV28 | ASIGGAPFSNQPQH
NA | TRBJ1-1 | TRBV2 | ASNRDTATEAF
NA | TRBJ2-1 | TRBV5-6 | ASSVGFPLRNEQF
NA | TRBJ2-1 | TRBV27 | ASQPGGSYNEQF
once | TRBJ2-3 | TRBV19 | ASSDSSSTDTQY
NA | TRBJ1-2 | TRBV10-3 | AISDRGGPEKFYGYT
NA | TRBJ2-7 | TRBV5-1 | ASSLFSHGPYEQY
NA | TRBJ1-4 | TRBV28 | ASSLSGREKLF
NA | TRBJ2-2 | TRBV5-8 | ASSLGLAGDTGELF
NA | TRBJ2-1 | TRBV7-3 | ASSPGRTSKRDNEQF
NA | TRBJ1-1 | TRBV25-1 | ASGSGGRTEAF
NA | TRBJ2-5 | TRBV30 | AWSKGFETQY
once | TRBJ1-5 | TRBV19 | ASSLDRGLNQPQH
NA | TRBJ2-1 | TRBV28 | ASSLIGRESYNEQF
NA | TRBJ2-3 | TRBV18 | ASSPSSTDTQY
NA | TRBJ1-1 | TRBV2 | ASKEGSGKGTEAF
few | TRBJ2-4 | TRBV11-2 | ASSLDRIQY
NA | TRBJ2-3 | TRBV2 | ASSGTSGRAGTDTQY
NA | TRBJ2-5 | TRBV4-1 | ASSQESGRALWETQY
once | TRBJ2-7 | TRBV10-3 | AIRFAGGGEQY
NA | TRBJ1-1 | TRBV12-5 | ASGVTTGAFTEAF
NA | TRBJ2-1 | TRBV20-1 | SCAPYNEQF
NA | TRBJ1-6 | TRBV28 | ASSLQGAPLH
NA | TRBJ2-1 | TRBV29-1 | SVVVDYSSSYNEQF
NA | TRBJ1-2 | TRBV28 | AARGTGRLYGYT
NA | TRBJ2-5 | TRBV6-5 | ASSFQTPAQTQY
NA | TRBJ2-1 | TRBV19 | ASSKSYRVGEQF
once | TRBJ1-2 | TRBV2 | ASSDSPGIGGYT
NA | TRBJ2-4 | TRBV7-9 | ASSPAPGTGWAKNIQY
NA | TRBJ1-6 | TRBV10-1 | ASSEFHSNNSPLH
NA | TRBJ2-3 | TRBV6-1 | ASRATHARTGKY
NA | TRBJ2-7 | TRBV9 | ASSAHGTGDYEQY
NA | TRBJ1-4 | TRBV5-1 | ASSLAGGNEKLF
NA | TRBJ2-6 | TRBV19 | ASSPERFPGANVLT
NA | TRBJ1-4 | TRBV7-9 | ASSLQGNEKLF
NA | TRBJ1-1 | TRBV2 | ASSRGGRGIAF
NA | TRBJ2-1 | TRBV4-1 | ASSPWGLAGYNEQF
NA | TRBJ2-3 | TRBV29-1 | SVAKREDTQY
NA | TRBJ2-2 | TRBV25-1 | ASTDRGNAGELF
NA | TRBJ2-7 | TRBV19 | ASREGDRGHYEQY
NA | TRBJ1-1 | TRBV11-2 | ASSSKGNTEAF
once | TRBJ1-1 | TRBV19 | ASSIPTGTAEAF
NA | TRBJ1-6 | TRBV27 | ASSTRWQGDNSPLH
few | TRBJ1-2 | TRBV5-1 | ASSPDTRGSYGYT
NA | TRBJ1-4 | TRBV5-1 | ASSLGATNEKLF
NA | TRBJ2-7 | TRBV7-8 | ASSSAYEQY
NA | TRBJ2-5 | TRBV27 | ASSSVQETQY
NA | TRBJ2-1 | TRBV5-1 | ASSPPSGSTHNEQF
NA | TRBJ2-1 | TRBV5-4 | ASSLLATSYNEQF